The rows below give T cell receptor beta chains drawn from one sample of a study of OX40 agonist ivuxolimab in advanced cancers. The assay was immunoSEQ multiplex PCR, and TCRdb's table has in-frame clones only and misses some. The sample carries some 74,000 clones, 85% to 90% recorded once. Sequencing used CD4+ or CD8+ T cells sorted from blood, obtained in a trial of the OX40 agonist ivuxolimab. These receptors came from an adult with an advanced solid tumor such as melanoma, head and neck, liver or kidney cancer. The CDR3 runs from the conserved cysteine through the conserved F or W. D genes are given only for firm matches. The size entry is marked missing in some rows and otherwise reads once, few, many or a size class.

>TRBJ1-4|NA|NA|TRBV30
CACRRGGLYEKLFF
TGTGCCTGCAGGAGGGGAGGGCTGTATGAAAAACTGTTTTTT
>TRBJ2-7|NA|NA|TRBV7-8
CASRRDFLSYEQYF
TGTGCCAGCAGACGGGACTTCCTATCCTACGAGCAGTACTTC
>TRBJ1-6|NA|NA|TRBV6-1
CASRAGSEGSPLHF
TGTGCCAGCAGAGCAGGGAGTGAGGGTTCACCCCTCCACTTT
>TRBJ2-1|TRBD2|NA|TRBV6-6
CASSLLAGEQFF
TGTGCCAGCAGTTTACTAGCGGGGGAGCAGTTCTTC
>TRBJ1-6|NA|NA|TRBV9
CASSAVDSPYNSPLHF
TGTGCCAGCAGCGCTGTGGACAGTCCTTATAATTCACCCCTCCACTTT
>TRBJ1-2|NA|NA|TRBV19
CASSIGGGIQSSGGYTF
TGTGCCAGTAGTATAGGTGGAGGGATTCAGTCCAGTGGTGGCTACACCTTC
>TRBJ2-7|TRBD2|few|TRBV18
CASSPPGTSGTYEQYF
TGTGCCAGCTCACCACCCGGGACTAGCGGGACCTACGAGCAGTACTTC
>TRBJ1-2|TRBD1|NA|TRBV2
CASRERDSSDGYTF
TGTGCCAGCAGGGAGAGGGACAGTTCAGATGGCTACACCTTC
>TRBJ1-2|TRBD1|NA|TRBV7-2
CASSLVNRGGGYTF
TGTGCCAGCAGCTTAGTAAACAGGGGCGGCGGCTACACCTTC
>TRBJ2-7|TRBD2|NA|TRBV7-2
CASSSAGGAQYEQYF
TGTGCCAGCAGCTCAGCGGGGGGGGCGCAGTACGAGCAGTACTTC
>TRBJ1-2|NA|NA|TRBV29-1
CSVAASDYGYTF
TGCAGCGTTGCCGCCAGCGACTATGGCTACACCTTC
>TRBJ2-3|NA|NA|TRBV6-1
CAASAADTQYF
TGTGCCGCCTCGGCCGCAGATACGCAGTATTTT
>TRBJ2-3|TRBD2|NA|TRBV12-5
CASGLVKRGVLAGGPSTDTQYF
TGTGCTAGTGGTTTGGTCAAACGGGGGGTCCTAGCGGGAGGACCTAGCACAGATACGCAGTATTTT
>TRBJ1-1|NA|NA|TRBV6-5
CASRGDGQNTEAFF
TGTGCCAGCAGGGGGGACGGCCAGAACACTGAAGCTTTCTTT
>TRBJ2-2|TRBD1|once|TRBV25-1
CASSSGQYTGELFF
TGTGCCAGCAGCTCGGGACAGTACACCGGGGAGCTGTTTTTT
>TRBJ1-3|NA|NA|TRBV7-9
CASSLWDSGNTIYF
TGTGCCAGCAGCTTATGGGATTCTGGAAACACCATATATTTT
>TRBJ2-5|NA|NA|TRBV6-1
CASSEVDRFTETQYF
TGTGCCAGCAGTGAGGTTGACAGGTTTACAGAGACCCAGTACTTC
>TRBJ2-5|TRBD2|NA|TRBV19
CASSGLARETQYF
TGTGCCAGTAGTGGACTAGCGAGAGAGACCCAGTACTTC
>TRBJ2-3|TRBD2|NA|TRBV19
CASSIVRGSRTDTQYF
TGTGCCAGTAGTATAGTCCGCGGGAGTCGGACAGATACGCAGTATTTT
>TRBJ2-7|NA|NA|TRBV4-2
CASSRDAYEQYF
TGTGCCAGCAGCCGAGATGCCTACGAGCAGTACTTC
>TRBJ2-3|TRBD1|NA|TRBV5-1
CASRSTGNTQYF
TGCGCCAGCAGGTCGACAGGGAATACGCAGTATTTT
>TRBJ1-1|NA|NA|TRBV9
CASSTHLNTEAFF
TGTGCCAGCAGCACCCACCTGAACACTGAAGCTTTCTTT
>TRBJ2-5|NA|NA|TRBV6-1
CASSPSQGETQYF
TGTGCCAGCAGTCCCTCCCAGGGGGAGACCCAGTACTTC
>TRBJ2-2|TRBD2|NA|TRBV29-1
CSVYRTSGGGGELFF
TGCAGCGTTTATAGGACTAGCGGGGGCGGCGGGGAGCTGTTTTTT
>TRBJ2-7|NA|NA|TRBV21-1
CASSNFPPSGGTYEQYF
TGTGCCAGCAGCAACTTCCCCCCTAGCGGAGGAACCTACGAGCAGTACTTC
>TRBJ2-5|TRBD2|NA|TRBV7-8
CASSLAPGLAGGQETQYF
TGTGCCAGCAGCTTAGCGCCTGGACTAGCGGGGGGCCAAGAGACCCAGTACTTC
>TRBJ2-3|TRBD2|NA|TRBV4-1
CASSQTGFGRATDTQYF
TGCGCCAGCAGCCAAACAGGTTTCGGGAGGGCCACAGATACGCAGTATTTT
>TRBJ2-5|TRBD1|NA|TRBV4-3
CASSQDGRGQETQYF
TGCGCCAGCAGCCAAGATGGCAGGGGGCAGGAGACCCAGTACTTC
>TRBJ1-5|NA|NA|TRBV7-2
CASSLETGNQPQHF
TGTGCCAGCAGCTTAGAAACAGGGAATCAGCCCCAGCATTTT
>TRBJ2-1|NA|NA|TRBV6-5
CASSYGTTREQFF
TGTGCCAGCAGTTACGGCACCACGAGGGAGCAGTTCTTC
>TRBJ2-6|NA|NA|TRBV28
CASSLKGISGANVLTF
TGTGCCAGCAGTTTAAAAGGGATCTCTGGGGCCAACGTCCTGACTTTC
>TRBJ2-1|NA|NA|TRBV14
CASSQFPSYNEQFF
TGTGCCAGCAGCCAATTTCCCAGCTACAATGAGCAGTTCTTC